The present T cell receptor (beta chain) was sequenced within a study of PD-1 blockade in classical Hodgkin lymphoma. Whole-study context: Each patient was given nivolumab 3 mg/kg through a vein every 2 weeks. Study findings and constraints: At C4D1, TCR diversity had climbed significantly for CD4+ cells, though not for CD8+ cells.

Of note for this clone: The antigen remains undetermined. One junction end disagrees with the germline gene, perhaps due to a read error.

Only in-frame clones appear in the TCRdb table, and some are missing; sequencing was by immunoSEQ multiplex PCR. The repertoire holds around 9,800 clones, with around 79% as singletons. Time point indicated: cycle 4 day 1 (C4D1), after less than seven weeks of nivolumab. Every one of the patients relapsed after autologous stem cell transplantation (brentuximab vedotin exposure was variable). Thawed PBMCs underwent magnetic negative selection to yield purified CD4+ T cells. This CDR3 contains 15 residues. Germline assignment: CDR1 SSHAT and CDR2 FNYEAQ (reference sequence). The receptor comes from a human donor with classical Hodgkin lymphoma. The sequencing used CD4+ T cells from blood, collected before the fourth cycle of nivolumab. This chain connects TRBV7-7 to TRBJ1-3; TRBD1 agrees at 7 bases. CDR3 DNA: TGTGCTAGCAGCTTAGGGGGACAGCAAGGAAACACCATATATTTT. This gives the protein CASSLGGQQGNTIYF. Combining the CDR3 with reference TRBV7-7 and TRBJ1-3 gives the whole variable domain GAGVSQSPRYKVTKRGQDVTLRCDPISSHATLYWYQQALGQGPEFLTYFNYEAQPDKSGLPSDRFSAERPEGSISTLTIQRTEQRDSAMYRCASSLGGQQGNTIYFGEGSWLTVV.